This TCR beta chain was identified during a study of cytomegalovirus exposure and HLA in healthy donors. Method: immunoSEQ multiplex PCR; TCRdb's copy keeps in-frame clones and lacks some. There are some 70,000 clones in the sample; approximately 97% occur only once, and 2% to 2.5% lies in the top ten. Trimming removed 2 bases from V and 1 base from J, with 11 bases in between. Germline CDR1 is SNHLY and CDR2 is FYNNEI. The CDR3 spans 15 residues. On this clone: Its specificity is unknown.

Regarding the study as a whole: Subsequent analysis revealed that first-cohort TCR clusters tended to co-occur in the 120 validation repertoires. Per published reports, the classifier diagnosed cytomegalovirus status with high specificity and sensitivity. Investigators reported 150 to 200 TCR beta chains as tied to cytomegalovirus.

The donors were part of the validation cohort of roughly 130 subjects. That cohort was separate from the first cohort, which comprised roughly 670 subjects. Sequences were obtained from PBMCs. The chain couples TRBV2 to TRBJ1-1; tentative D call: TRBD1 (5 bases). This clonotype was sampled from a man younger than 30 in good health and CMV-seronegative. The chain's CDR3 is CASSEISTANTEAFF. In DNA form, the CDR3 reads TGTGCCAGCAGTGAAATATCGACAGCGAACACTGAAGCTTTCTTT.